These 13 T cell receptor beta chains came from one sample sequenced in a study of blood T cell repertoires in COVID-19. The data were produced by immunoSEQ multiplex PCR, yet TCRdb's version contains in-frame clones alone and is incomplete. The sample records about 240,000 clones, roughly 80% being singletons. The sample consisted of peripheral blood. The receptors here all came from an elderly woman with acute or convalescent COVID-19.

The rearrangement joins TRBV28 to TRBJ2-2, with 9 bases aligning to TRBD1. Germline values: CDR1 MDHEN, CDR2 SYDVKM. This CDR3 comprises 18 residues. The ends lost 5 bases at V and 4 bases at J; junction bases unmatched: 14. The CDR3 protein is CASSPGTGSGWATGELFF. In DNA, the CDR3 is TGTGCCAGCAGTCCCGGGACAGGGAGCGGGTGGGCCACCGGGGAGCTGTTTTTT.

This chain links TRBV5-4 with TRBJ2-6; TRBD1 aligns across 7 bases. V trimming: 4 bases; J trimming: 2 bases; junction bases outside the gene matches: 3. The CDR3 sequence is 15 residues long. Germline V gives CDR1 SGHNT, CDR2 YYREEE (reference sequence). As DNA, the CDR3 is TGTGCCAGCAGCCCCAGGGGGACTGGGGCCAACGTCCTGACTTTC. It codes for CASSPRGTGANVLTF.

This chain links TRBV4-2 with TRBJ1-1; unclear D gene. V lost 4 bases and J lost 0, with 12 bases in between. The CDR3 covers 15 residues. The germline gives CDR1 LGHNA, CDR2 YNFKEQ. The CDR3 loop reads CASSPEGALNTEAFF. The CDR3 nucleotides read TGTGCCAGCAGCCCCGAGGGCGCTCTGAACACTGAAGCTTTCTTT.

This clone was picked up one time. V is TRBV9 and J is TRBJ1-1; TRBD1 agrees at 7 bases. J lost 3 bases, V lost 0 bases, and 14 bases had no gene match. The CDR3 covers 18 residues. Germline assignment: CDR1 SGDLS and CDR2 YYNGEE. The CDR3 region has the DNA TGTGCCAGCAGCGTAGTACCCCACGGAGGGGGCGTGGACACTGAAGCTTTCTTT. Amino acids: CASSVVPHGGGVDTEAFF.

The chain combines TRBV18 with TRBJ1-4; D is undetermined. The CDR3 is 14 amino acids. V was clipped by 4 bases and J by 0 bases, with 6 bases between them. Germline values: CDR1 KGHSH, CDR2 LQKENI. CDR3 sequence: CASSLTSTNEKLFF. Written as DNA, the CDR3 is TGTGCCAGCTCACTGACATCAACTAATGAAAAACTGTTTTTT.

The rearrangement links TRBV4-1 to TRBJ1-1; D possibly corresponds to TRBD1 (6 bases). Deletions cut 4 bases from V and 5 bases from J, with 14 bases between. CDR1 MGHRA and CDR2 YSYEKL come from the germline V gene. The CDR3 runs to 14 residues. CDR3 sequence: CASSPRGGFTEAFF. CDR3 coding DNA: TGCGCCAGCAGCCCGAGGGGGGGGTTTACTGAAGCTTTCTTT.

V gene TRBV5-4 combines with J gene TRBJ1-6; 9 bases fit TRBD1. Per germline, CDR1 SGHNT and CDR2 YYREEE (reference sequence). V lost 2 bases and J lost 6; bases outside the gene matches: 9. This CDR3 is 17 amino acids long. The CDR3: CASSFVQGAIVNSPLHF. CDR3 sequence (DNA): TGTGCCAGCAGCTTCGTACAGGGGGCGATTGTTAATTCACCCCTCCACTTT.

The chain links TRBV19 to TRBJ2-7; TRBD1 matches at 7 bases. The V segment lost 1 base and the J segment 2 bases; nucleotides outside the gene matches: 8. This CDR3 comprises 16 residues. Per germline, CDR1 LNHDA and CDR2 SQIVND (reference sequence). CDR3 DNA: TGTGCCAGTAGTATAGCCCTAACAGGGGTCCCCTACGAGCAGTACTTC. It translates to CASSIALTGVPYEQYF.

The chain carries TRBV7-9 and TRBJ2-3; TRBD1 agrees at 8 bases. J gave up 7 bases and V 8 bases, and 8 bases lay outside the gene matches. Germline CDR1 and CDR2: SEHNR and FQNEAQ (reference sequence). The CDR3 loop spans 13 amino acids. CDR3 sequence reads: CASVLGTGNTQYF. The DNA of the CDR3 is TGTGCCAGCGTCCTCGGGACAGGAAATACGCAGTATTTT.

The chain couples TRBV5-1 to TRBJ2-7; D is possibly TRBD1 (6 bases). V was shortened by 0 bases and J by 3 bases, with 13 bases between the two germline ends. Germline loops: CDR1 SGHRS, CDR2 YFSETQ. The CDR3 has 15 amino acids. CDR3 residues: CASSLGRTDLYEQYF. The CDR3 DNA reads as TGCGCCAGCAGCTTGGGGCGGACAGACCTCTACGAGCAGTACTTC.

The chain combines TRBV27 with TRBJ2-7; 14 bases map to TRBD2. The CDR3 covers 19 residues. V lost 6 bases to trimming and J lost 1 base; unmatched junction nucleotides: 14. Germline-derived CDR1 and CDR2 are MNHEY and SMNVEV (reference sequence). The CDR3 bases are TGTGCCAGCAGAAGGGGATCTGGACTAGCGGGGGGCGGGTCCTACGAGCAGTACTTC. As protein: CASRRGSGLAGGGSYEQYF.

The chain joins TRBV6-6 to TRBJ2-3; a weak D match, TRBD1 (5 bases). Trimming took off 6 bases at V and 2 bases at J, with 6 bases between the two ends. The CDR3 is 12 residues long. Germline V CDR1 and CDR2: MNHNY, SVGAGI (reference sequence). The CDR3, as DNA: TGTGCCAGCAGACAGGCCACAGATACGCAGTATTTT. Protein product: CASRQATDTQYF.

The sample holds a few counts of this clone. The chain has TRBV29-1 and TRBJ2-7; D is possibly TRBD1 (5 bases). CDR3 length equals 14 residues. V lost 6 bases, J lost 5 bases, and 20 bases lay in between. In germline, CDR1 is SQVTM, CDR2 ANQGSEA. CDR3 region: CSVAPGWQGNEQYF. The CDR3 DNA reads as TGCAGCGTAGCCCCCGGGTGGCAGGGCAACGAGCAGTACTTC.